This TCR beta chain was retrieved from a study of T cell responses to AZD1222 COVID-19 vaccine. The study, taken as a whole, reports: Most donors were white British and more were female, and clonal diversity was possibly underestimated.

Sequenced by immunoSEQ multiplex PCR; TCRdb stores in-frame clones only, minus some. There are some 150,000 clones in the sample; 85% to 95% occur only once, and roughly 2% lies in the top ten. Worth noting for this clone: Its antigen is currently unknown.

The source is an adult in good health. This specimen consisted of peripheral blood, obtained on day 0 of AZD1222 vaccination.

The CDR3 region is CASSPRLGQPQHF. CDR3 in DNA: TGTGCCAGCAGCCCCCGCCTGGGTCAGCCCCAGCATTTT. This chain links TRBV7-7 with TRBJ1-5, with D hard to call. Trimming removed 5 bases at V and 6 bases at J, with 11 bases between. From germline, CDR1 is SSHAT and CDR2 FNYEAQ (reference sequence). The CDR3 spans 13 residues.